These 17 T cell receptor beta chains share one sample of origin, sequenced in a study of beta chain features in type 1 diabetes. Since all of the isolated RNA was reverse transcribed, expressed TCRB transcripts were what got sequenced. Produced via immunoSEQ multiplex PCR; TCRdb's table is partial and in-frame only. This sample carries 50,000 to 65,000 clones, roughly 41% of them seen once, and the ten largest clones take 1.4%. These receptors are not linked to any known antigen. General observations from the study: Researchers report that Type 1 diabetes patients had moderately but significantly shorter TCRB CDR3s across all four CD4+ subsets.

Sequenced input: Tregs from blood. The receptors derive from a man aged 30 to 39 with type 1 diabetes.

The rearrangement uses TRBV19 and TRBJ1-2; 7 bases are a match to TRBD1. The J segment lost 4 bases and the V segment lost 5 bases, leaving 7 bases of the junction unmatched. The CDR3 contains 14 residues. The V gene's germline CDR1 is LNHDA and CDR2 SQIVND (reference sequence). The CDR3 nucleotides read TGTGCCAGTAGTCCTCTCCGGGACAGCTATGGCTACACCTTC. It encodes CASSPLRDSYGYTF.

This clone was found once. The chain uses TRBV10-3 and TRBJ1-4, with 11 bases that match TRBD1. In germline, CDR1 is ENHRY, CDR2 SYGVKD. The ends lost 6 bases at V and 7 bases at J; junction bases unmatched: 4. This CDR3 region has 14 residues. The CDR3 region is CAIRSGTGGEKLFF. CDR3 sequence (DNA): TGTGCCATCAGGTCCGGGACAGGGGGTGAAAAACTGTTTTTT.

This sequence joins TRBV7-3 and TRBJ2-2; D possibly corresponds to TRBD2 (5 bases). The V end lost 6 bases, the J end lost 1 base, and 9 bases lay between the germline ends. CDR3 length: 14 residues. The germline V gene encodes CDR1 SGHTA and CDR2 FQGTGA. CDR3 loop: CASSFGLNTGELFF. The CDR3 nucleotides read TGTGCCAGCAGTTTCGGACTGAACACCGGGGAGCTGTTTTTT. The entire variable domain, with the rest obtained from reference TRBV7-3 and TRBJ2-2, is as follows: GAGVSQTPSNKVTEKGKYVELRCDPISGHTALYWYRQSLGQGPEFLIYFQGTGAADDSGLPNDRFFAVRPEGSVSTLKIQRTERGDSAVYLCASSFGLNTGELFFGEGSRLTVL.

The table lists this clone with a few counts. The chain uses TRBV7-9 and TRBJ1-2; unclear D gene. Looked up from germline, CDR1 is SEHNR and CDR2 is FQNEAQ (reference sequence). V lost 5 bases and J 5 bases, leaving 9 bases between the germline ends. This CDR3 is built from 12 residues. The CDR3 loop reads CASSGSYYGYTF. The CDR3 bases are TGTGCCAGCAGCGGGAGCTATTATGGCTACACCTTC.

In this sample, this clone turned up a few times. CDR3 nucleotides: TGCAGCGTTGAAAGGACCCGGGGACCTAGCGGGAGTTTTTTAGATACGCAGTATTTT. Encoded protein: CSVERTRGPSGSFLDTQYF. This chain links TRBV29-1 with TRBJ2-3; 10 bases line up with TRBD2. The CDR3 has 19 residues. With V trimmed by 2 bases and J by 5 bases, 19 bases remained unmatched. Germline V gene data show CDR1 as SQVTM and CDR2 as ANQGSEA.

With respect to this clone: Since no conserved phenylalanine or tryptophan closes the CDR3, a read error is the likely cause. V gene TRBV5-1 combines with J gene TRBJ1-2; no definite D call. Germline CDR1 and CDR2: SGHRS and YFSETQ. This CDR3 is built from 15 residues. V was cut by 0 bases and J by 4 bases, with 13 bases left in between. CDR3 DNA: TGCGCCAGCAGCTTGGACCCCTTAGGGAGCTATGGCTACACCCTC. Its protein is CASSLDPLGSYGYTL.

The chain uses TRBV11-1 and TRBJ2-7; TRBD1 matches at 8 bases. The CDR3 is 15 residues long. Per germline, CDR1 SGHAT and CDR2 FQDESV (reference sequence). Trimming at V came to 5 bases and at J to 3 bases, leaving 9 bases not matched to a gene. The DNA of the CDR3 is TGTGCCAGCAGCCTTGGGACAGGCCTACTCTACGAGCAGTACTTC. It yields the protein CASSLGTGLLYEQYF.

The rearrangement links TRBV7-3 to TRBJ1-2, with D possibly being TRBD1 (6 bases). V was trimmed by 5 bases and J by 2 bases, leaving 15 bases between them. The CDR3 is 15 amino acids. From germline, CDR1 is SGHTA and CDR2 FQGTGA. CDR3 protein: CASSQSPDRNYGYTF. DNA of the CDR3: TGTGCCAGCAGCCAGTCACCGGACAGAAACTATGGCTACACCTTC.

In the case of this clone: This sample also contains other DNA sequences that code for the same CDR3. CDR3 in amino acids: CASSLRRGDEQFF. In nucleotides, the CDR3 is TGTGCCAGCAGCCTGCGACGAGGCGATGAGCAGTTCTTC. This chain connects TRBV7-3 to TRBJ2-1; D is ambiguous. Germline V gene data show CDR1 as SGHTA and CDR2 as FQGTGA. V shed 5 bases and J shed 8 bases, with 13 bases lying between them. This CDR3 has 13 residues. Full variable domain (rest looked up from reference TRBV7-3 and TRBJ2-1): GAGVSQTPSNKVTEKGKYVELRCDPISGHTALYWYRQSLGQGPEFLIYFQGTGAADDSGLPNDRFFAVRPEGSVSTLKIQRTERGDSAVYLCASSLRRGDEQFFGPGTRLTVL.

This chain joins TRBV28 and TRBJ1-2; TRBD1 might be the D (6 bases). CDR3 length: 16 residues. V was pared by 4 bases and J by 7 bases, with 22 bases between. CDR1 is MDHEN, CDR2 SYDVKM, per germline. The CDR3 DNA follows: TGTGCCAGCAGTTCGTCTGGGGACATGAGTCTCCCTGGCTACACCTTC. This codes for CASSSSGDMSLPGYTF.

In this sample, this clone turned up a few times. This rearrangement joins TRBV6-5 to TRBJ2-3, with D possibly being TRBD1 (5 bases). Trimming left V 5 bases short and J 2 bases short, with 11 bases between. This CDR3 is 14 amino acids long. CDR1 MNHEY and CDR2 SVGAGI come from the germline V gene. The CDR3 region is CASSATRDTDTQYF. Written as DNA, the CDR3 is TGTGCCAGCAGTGCCACCAGGGACACAGATACGCAGTATTTT.

This clone was counted only a few times. The chain couples TRBV29-1 to TRBJ2-1; D might be TRBD1 (6 bases). The ends were cut back, 5 bases at V and 6 bases at J, with 14 bases in the middle. The CDR3 loop spans 13 amino acids. Germline V gene sequence: CDR1 SQVTM, CDR2 ANQGSEA. The CDR3 DNA sequence: TGCAGCGTTATTGGGGGCACCGCCAATGAGCAGTTCTTC. Protein product: CSVIGGTANEQFF.

This rearrangement joins TRBV6-5 to TRBJ1-2; maybe TRBD1 (6 bases). The CDR3 spans 13 residues. Germline CDR1 MNHEY, CDR2 SVGAGI. Deletions cut 6 bases from V and 7 bases from J, with 15 bases between. CDR3 in amino acids: CASSAGTRTGYTF. The DNA of the CDR3 is TGTGCCAGCAGCGCCGGGACACGTACTGGCTACACCTTC.

This clone was seen only a few times. The chain employs TRBV5-1 and TRBJ2-5; TRBD1 might be the D (7 bases). The germline gives CDR1 SGHRS, CDR2 YFSETQ. Trimming shortened V by 4 bases and J by 2 bases, and 18 bases separated the two germline ends. The CDR3 runs 16 residues. DNA of the CDR3: TGCGCCAGCAGCCCCCAGGGGGGCCGAAAACAAGAGACCCAGTACTTC. This encodes CASSPQGGRKQETQYF.

This rearrangement joins TRBV27 to TRBJ2-7, with 14 nucleotides matching TRBD2. CDR1 and CDR2 from the germline V gene are MNHEY and SMNVEV (reference sequence). The CDR3 consists of 16 residues. Trimming took 8 bases from V and 6 from J; bases not matched to a gene: 12. The CDR3 region is CASSGLAGGFWSEQYF. In DNA, the CDR3 is TGTGCCAGCTCAGGACTAGCGGGAGGTTTCTGGAGCGAGCAGTACTTC.

The rearrangement joins TRBV5-1 to TRBJ2-1; 9 positions agree with TRBD2. The junction had 12 bases not matched to a gene; V was cut back by 3 bases and J by 8 bases. Per germline, CDR1 SGHRS and CDR2 YFSETQ. The length of the CDR3 is 16 residues. The CDR3 DNA reads as TGCGCCAGCAGCTCACTAGAGCGGGAGGCCGCGGATGAGCAGTTCTTC. Encoded protein: CASSSLEREAADEQFF.

This clone was recorded a few times. The rearrangement links TRBV7-8 to TRBJ2-1, with 14 bases aligning to TRBD2. CDR1 is SGHVS, CDR2 FQNEAQ, per germline. With V trimmed by 7 bases and J by 7 bases, 9 bases remained unmatched. The CDR3 has 16 residues. This CDR3 reads CASTRTGTSGSNEQFF. In DNA, the CDR3 is TGTGCCAGCACCCGAACGGGGACTAGCGGGAGTAATGAGCAGTTCTTC.